This paragraph covers one T cell receptor (beta chain) sequence. Germline assignment: CDR1 SQVTM and CDR2 ANQGSEA. This CDR3 has 13 residues. The J segment lost 7 bases and the V segment lost 5 bases, leaving 10 bases of the junction unmatched. This entry is derived from a study of T cell changes during pregnancy in multiple sclerosis. Some clones are missing from TCRdb's copy, which holds only in-frame ones; the method was immunoSEQ multiplex PCR. The repertoire consists of tens of thousands of clones, with almost 95% occurring once and the leading ten covering just over 0.65%. The rearrangement joins TRBV29-1 to TRBJ1-2; 7 nucleotides agree with TRBD1. The material was CD4+ T cells from peripheral blood mononuclear cells, obtained in the third trimester of pregnancy. The sequence came from a female donor with multiple sclerosis, enrolled in a pregnancy study. For the CDR3, the DNA is TGCAGCGTTTTGAAAGGGGGCGCGCGTGGCTACACCTTC. Encoded protein: CSVLKGGARGYTF.